Sequencing of this T cell receptor (beta chain) was carried out in a study of T-cell reconstitution after alpha-beta-depleted transplantation in children listed by TCRdb under 2016. With regard to the full study: The study quantitatively tracked T-cell immune reconstitution after TCRalphabeta/CD19-depleted allogeneic hematopoietic cell transplantation in children using TCR repertoire profiling.

The library was made by PCR. Reads for this sample came from an Illumina HiSeq 2500. TCR library preparation used molecular barcoding, with unique molecular identifiers applied to normalize quantification of the TCRbeta repertoire. TCRdb trimmed the raw reads at Q25, called clones with MiXCR and kept productive beta chains. Entries that share a CDR3 protein sequence are merged under the most common genes and DNA. In all, the sample holds more than 500,000 distinct CDR3 sequences, and roughly 11% of those were seen once. The leading ten clones occupy around 15% of the sample. The junction carries 6 bases between V and J, which are trimmed by 7 bases and 0 bases respectively. For CDR1 and CDR2, the germline V gene lists SGHVS and FNYEAQ. From cysteine to phenylalanine, the CDR3 is 13 amino acids long. The only DNA kept is the CDR3, 39 bases in frame from the first base. Explained via the paper, the treatment or condition label denotes: allogeneic hematopoietic cell transplantation with graft depleted of TCRalphabeta T cells and CD19 B cells. The transplant recipients were children given TCRalphabeta/CD19-depleted allogeneic hematopoietic cell grafts.

Points on this clonotype: Its specific antigen is unknown. Per-base qualities were not stored, and no clone one base away is much larger.

The research as a whole found: Over subsequent months, a decline in hyperexpanded clone frequencies was noted, and after one year, T-cell counts and TCRbeta diversity were mostly ascribed to newly produced T cells. In some patients, the high TCRbeta diversity seen at day 60 was put down to recipient T cells and intrathymic progenitors that had survived conditioning. About two months after transplant, the apparently early recovery of alphabetaT-cell counts reportedly depended on just several hundred clones that had expanded rapidly and came from non-depleted graft cells.

The source was PBMCs, mostly from graft donor cells, collected 180 days after TCRalphabeta/CD19-depleted stem cell transplant. The V gene is TRBV7-6 and the J gene is TRBJ2-2; the D gene remains uncertain. This sequence originates from a female patient between 2 and 10 years old who had a stem cell transplant for aplastic anemia, so the T cells may come from the graft donor. The CDR3 loop reads CASIPANTGELFF. The nucleotide sequence reads as follows: TGTGCCAGCATCCCGGCGAACACCGGGGAGCTGTTTTTT. Reference TRBV7-6 and TRBJ2-2 genes cover what lies past the CDR3, so the full variable domain is GAGVSQSPRYKVTKRGQDVALRCDPISGHVSLYWYRQALGQGPEFLTYFNYEAQQDKSGLPNDRFSAERPEGSISTLTIQRTEQRDSAMYRCASIPANTGELFFGEGSRLTVL.